This is a list of T cell receptor beta chains from one sample in a study of shared clonotypes between healthy human individuals. Here immunoSEQ multiplex PCR was the method, and the copy in TCRdb shows in-frame clones only, minus some. The table has approximately 2.5 million clones, roughly 93% seen once. Sequenced material: naive CD4+ T cells from PBMCs. These receptors were taken from a man aged 18-30 years in good health. Some clones in this sample may be carry-over from other donors' samples. Both conserved end residues are part of each CDR3. The D gene is left open where the match is weak. Where a row states a size, it is once, few, many or the class of an expanded clone; other rows omit it.

v_call	d_call	j_call	clone_size	cdr3_nt	cdr3_aa
TRBV6-1	.	TRBJ1-1	.	TGTGCCAGCAGTGAATTTGGGGGATTAGCTGAAGCTTTCTTT	CASSEFGGLAEAFF
TRBV6-6	TRBD2	TRBJ2-5	once	TGTGCCAGCAGTTACTCCAGTCTAGCGGGCGAGACCCAGTACTTC	CASSYSSLAGETQYF
TRBV2	.	TRBJ2-3	.	TGTGCCAGCCGGGACTCCAGCACAGATACGCAGTATTTT	CASRDSSTDTQYF
TRBV7-8	.	TRBJ1-5	.	TGTGCCAGCAGCTTATGGGGTAGCAATCAGCCCCAGCATTTT	CASSLWGSNQPQHF
TRBV11-3	TRBD2	TRBJ2-1	.	TGTGCCAGCAGCTTTGCGGGACTAGCGGGAGTAGGTGAGCAGTTCTTC	CASSFAGLAGVGEQFF
TRBV9	.	TRBJ1-2	.	TGTGCCAGCAGCGTAGGTCCCTATGGCTACACCTTC	CASSVGPYGYTF
TRBV19	.	TRBJ1-2	.	TGTGCCAGTAGTATCAGGGAGTATGGCTACACCTTC	CASSIREYGYTF
TRBV28	.	TRBJ2-7	.	TGTGCCAGCAGTTCACCCGACAGCTCCTACGAGCAGTACTTC	CASSSPDSSYEQYF
TRBV5-1	.	TRBJ2-5	.	TGCGCCAGCAGCTTTGGAACAACAGAACAGACCCAGTACTTC	CASSFGTTEQTQYF
TRBV4-1	.	TRBJ2-3	.	TGCGCCAGCAGCCGAGACAGGGATACGCAGTATTTT	CASSRDRDTQYF
TRBV6-5	.	TRBJ2-7	.	TGTGCCAGCAGTTATGTACAGGTAGACTACGAGCAGTACTTC	CASSYVQVDYEQYF
TRBV28	TRBD1	TRBJ1-2	.	TGTGCCAGCAGTTTGGGGACAGGCCATAACTATGGCTACACCTTC	CASSLGTGHNYGYTF